The 7 T cell receptor beta chains in this list originate from one sample, sequenced in a study of cytomegalovirus exposure and HLA in healthy donors. The PCR employed 60 Vbeta primers together with 13 Jbeta primers. Assay used: immunoSEQ multiplex PCR; TCRdb lists only in-frame clones, some missing. This table has around 200,000 clones, over 80% appearing once. Sequencing input: PBMCs. The receptors were sampled from a man aged 35 to 55 in good health and CMV-seropositive.

The chain uses TRBV30 and TRBJ1-2; maybe TRBD1 (6 bases). Germline V gene data show CDR1 as GTSNPN and CDR2 as SVGIG (reference sequence). V was pared by 0 bases and J by 2 bases, with 13 bases between. The CDR3 covers 15 residues. CDR3 sequence reads: CAWSVSPTGNYGYTF. In DNA form, the CDR3 reads TGTGCCTGGAGTGTAAGCCCCACAGGGAACTATGGCTACACCTTC. Supplemented by reference TRBV30 and TRBJ1-2, the full variable domain reads SQTIHQWPATLVQPVGSPLSLECTVEGTSNPNLYWYRQAAGRGLQLLFYSVGIGQISSEVPQNLSASRPQDRQFILSSKKLLLSDSGFYLCAWSVSPTGNYGYTFGSGTRLTVV.

The genes are TRBV6-5 and TRBJ2-1; D gene unclear. The V end lost 2 bases, the J end lost 6 bases, and 8 bases lay between the germline ends. The V gene's germline CDR1 is MNHEY and CDR2 SVGAGI. The CDR3 is made up of 13 amino acids. CDR3 in amino acids: CASSYRGGNEQFF. CDR3 nucleotide sequence: TGTGCCAGCAGTTACCGAGGCGGCAATGAGCAGTTCTTC.

The gene calls are TRBV5-1 and TRBJ1-1; D is unclear. Between the trimmed V and J ends, which lost 7 bases and 1 base, there was a span of 8 bases. Germline assignment: CDR1 SGHRS and CDR2 YFSETQ. There are 12 residues in the CDR3. The CDR3: CASRISNTEAFF. Here the CDR3 DNA reads TGCGCCAGCCGTATTTCGAACACTGAAGCTTTCTTT.

This clone was seen only once. V gene TRBV6-5 combines with J gene TRBJ2-3; D unclear. Germline V lookup: CDR1 MNHEY, CDR2 SVGAGI. CDR3 length equals 14 residues. Trimming took off 7 bases at V and 1 base at J, with 12 bases between the two ends. As DNA, the CDR3 is TGTGCCAGCACTCCTCCGGGTGGCACAGATACGCAGTATTTT. The encoded protein is CASTPPGGTDTQYF.

The V and J genes are TRBV7-8 and TRBJ2-3, with 7 bases matching TRBD2. Germline V gene lookup returns CDR1 SGHVS and CDR2 FQNEAQ. Unmatched junction bases numbered 7, after V lost 2 bases and J lost 2 bases. The CDR3 consists of 16 residues. DNA of the CDR3: TGTGCCAGCAGCTTATGGAGGAGCGGGAACACAGATACGCAGTATTTT. Amino acid sequence: CASSLWRSGNTDTQYF. Together with reference TRBV7-8 and TRBJ2-3, the CDR3 gives the full variable domain: GAGVSQSPRYKVAKRGQDVALRCDPISGHVSLFWYQQALGQGPEFLTYFQNEAQLDKSGLPSDRFFAERPEGSVSTLKIQRTQQEDSAVYLCASSLWRSGNTDTQYFGPGTRLTVL.

The genes are TRBV7-9 and TRBJ2-5; D possibly corresponds to TRBD2 (6 bases). The CDR3 is 18 residues long. In germline, CDR1 is SEHNR, CDR2 FQNEAQ (reference sequence). V was cut by 7 bases and J by 1 base, with 25 bases left in between. Here the CDR3 DNA reads TGTGCCAGCACCCTAAGAGGTGGGGGGACCGGCGTCCAAGAGACCCAGTACTTC. This translates into CASTLRGGGTGVQETQYF.

The chain carries TRBV7-9 and TRBJ1-2; a weak D match, TRBD1 (6 bases). CDR1 SEHNR and CDR2 FQNEAQ come from the germline V gene (reference sequence). This CDR3 has 13 residues. V was pared by 5 bases and J by 4 bases, with 11 bases between. CDR3 nucleotide sequence: TGTGCCAGCAGCGACCAGGGGAGCTATGGCTACACCTTC. Translated: CASSDQGSYGYTF.